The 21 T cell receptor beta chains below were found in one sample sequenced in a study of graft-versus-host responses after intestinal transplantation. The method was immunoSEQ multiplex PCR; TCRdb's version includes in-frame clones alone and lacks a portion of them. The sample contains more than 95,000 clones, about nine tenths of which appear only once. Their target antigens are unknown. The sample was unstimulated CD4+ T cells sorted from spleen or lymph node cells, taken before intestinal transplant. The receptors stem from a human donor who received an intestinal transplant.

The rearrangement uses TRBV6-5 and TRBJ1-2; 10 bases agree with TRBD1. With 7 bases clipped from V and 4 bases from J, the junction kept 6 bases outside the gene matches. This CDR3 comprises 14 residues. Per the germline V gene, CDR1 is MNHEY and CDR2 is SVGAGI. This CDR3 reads CASKSTGGGYGYTF. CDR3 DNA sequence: TGTGCCAGCAAATCGACAGGGGGCGGCTATGGCTACACCTTC.

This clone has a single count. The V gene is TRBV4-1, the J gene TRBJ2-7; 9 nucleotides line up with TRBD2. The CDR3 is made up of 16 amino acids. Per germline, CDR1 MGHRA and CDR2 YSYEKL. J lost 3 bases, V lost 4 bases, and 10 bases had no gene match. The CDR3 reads CASSRAPGTSYYEQYF. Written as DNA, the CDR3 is TGCGCCAGCAGCCGGGCCCCCGGGACTAGCTACTACGAGCAGTACTTC.

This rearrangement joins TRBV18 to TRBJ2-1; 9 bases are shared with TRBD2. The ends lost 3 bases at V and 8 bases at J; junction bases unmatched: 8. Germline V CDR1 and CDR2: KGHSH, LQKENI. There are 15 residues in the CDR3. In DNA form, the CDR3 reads TGTGCCAGCTCACCTAGACTAGCGGATTGGGATGAGCAGTTCTTC. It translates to CASSPRLADWDEQFF.

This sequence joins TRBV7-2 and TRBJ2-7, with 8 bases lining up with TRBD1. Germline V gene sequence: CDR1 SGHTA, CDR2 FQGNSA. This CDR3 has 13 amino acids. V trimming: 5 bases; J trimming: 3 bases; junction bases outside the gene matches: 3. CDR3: CASSIGQGYEQYF. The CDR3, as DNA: TGTGCCAGCAGCATCGGACAGGGCTACGAGCAGTACTTC.

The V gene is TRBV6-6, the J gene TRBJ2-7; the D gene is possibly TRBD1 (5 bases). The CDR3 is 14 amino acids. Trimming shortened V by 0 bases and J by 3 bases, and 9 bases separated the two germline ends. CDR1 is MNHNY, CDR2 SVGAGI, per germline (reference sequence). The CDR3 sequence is CASSYSRANYEQYF. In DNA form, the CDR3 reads TGTGCCAGCAGTTACTCCAGGGCGAACTACGAGCAGTACTTC.

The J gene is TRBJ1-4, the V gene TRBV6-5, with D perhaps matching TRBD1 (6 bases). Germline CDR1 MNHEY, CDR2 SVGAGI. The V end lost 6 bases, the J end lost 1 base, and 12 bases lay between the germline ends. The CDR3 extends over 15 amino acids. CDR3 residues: CASRAETGTNEKLFF. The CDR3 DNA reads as TGTGCCAGCAGGGCAGAGACAGGAACTAATGAAAAACTGTTTTTT.

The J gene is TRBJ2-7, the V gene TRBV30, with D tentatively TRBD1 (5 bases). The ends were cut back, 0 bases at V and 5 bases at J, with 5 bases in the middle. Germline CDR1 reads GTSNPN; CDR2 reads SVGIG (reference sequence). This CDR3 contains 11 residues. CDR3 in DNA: TGTGCCTGGAGTGTCAGGGACGAGCAGTACTTC. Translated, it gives CAWSVRDEQYF.

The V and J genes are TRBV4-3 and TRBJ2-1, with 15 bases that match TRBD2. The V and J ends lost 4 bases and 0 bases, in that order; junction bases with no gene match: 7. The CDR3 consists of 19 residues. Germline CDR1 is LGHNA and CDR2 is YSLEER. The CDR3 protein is CASSLSRTSGRGSYNEQFF. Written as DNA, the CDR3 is TGCGCCAGCAGCCTCTCCCGGACTAGCGGGAGGGGCTCCTACAATGAGCAGTTCTTC.

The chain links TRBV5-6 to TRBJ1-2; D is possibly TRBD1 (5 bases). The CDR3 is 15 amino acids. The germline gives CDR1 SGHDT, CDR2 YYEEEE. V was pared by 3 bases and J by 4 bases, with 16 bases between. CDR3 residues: CASSSRLGQAYGYTF. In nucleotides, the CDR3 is TGTGCCAGCAGCTCCCGACTGGGGCAGGCCTATGGCTACACCTTC.

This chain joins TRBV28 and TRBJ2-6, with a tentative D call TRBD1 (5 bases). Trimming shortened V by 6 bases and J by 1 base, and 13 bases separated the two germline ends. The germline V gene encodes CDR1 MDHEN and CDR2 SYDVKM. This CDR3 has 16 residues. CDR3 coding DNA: TGTGCCAGCAGACGTAGAAGGGGATCTGGGGCCAACGTCCTGACTTTC. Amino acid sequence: CASRRRRGSGANVLTF.

The CDR3 here is CASKDSGTHEQFF. The CDR3, as DNA: TGTGCCAGTAAGGACAGTGGAACCCATGAGCAGTTCTTC. The J gene is TRBJ2-1, the V gene TRBV19, with a possible D match to TRBD1 (6 bases). The CDR3 spans 13 residues. V dropped 7 bases and J dropped 8 bases, with 15 bases sitting between them. Germline CDR1 is LNHDA and CDR2 is SQIVND (reference sequence).

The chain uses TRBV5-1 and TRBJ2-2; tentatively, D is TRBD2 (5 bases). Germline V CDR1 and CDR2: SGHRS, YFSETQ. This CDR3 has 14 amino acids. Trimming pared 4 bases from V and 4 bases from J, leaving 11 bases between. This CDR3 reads CASSPEGGTGELFF. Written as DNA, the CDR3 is TGCGCCAGCAGCCCAGAAGGAGGCACCGGGGAGCTGTTTTTT. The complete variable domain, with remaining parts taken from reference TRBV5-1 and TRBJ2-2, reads KAGVTQTPRYLIKTRGQQVTLSCSPISGHRSVSWYQQTPGQGLQFLFEYFSETQRNKGNFPGRFSGRQFSNSRSEMNVSTLELGDSALYLCASSPEGGTGELFFGEGSRLTVL.

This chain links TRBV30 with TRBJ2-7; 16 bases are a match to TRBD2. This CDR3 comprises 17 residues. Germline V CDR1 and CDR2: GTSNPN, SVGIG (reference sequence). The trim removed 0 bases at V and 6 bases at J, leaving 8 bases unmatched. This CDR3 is CAWSVPAGTSGGAEQYF. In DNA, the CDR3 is TGTGCCTGGAGTGTACCAGCCGGGACTAGCGGGGGGGCCGAGCAGTACTTC.

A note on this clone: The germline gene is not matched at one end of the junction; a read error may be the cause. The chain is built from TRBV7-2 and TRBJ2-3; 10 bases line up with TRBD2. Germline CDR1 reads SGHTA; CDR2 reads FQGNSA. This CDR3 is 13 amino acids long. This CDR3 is CASSLAGVDTQYF. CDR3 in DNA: TGTGCCAGCAGCCTAGCGGGAGTCGATACGCAGTATTTT. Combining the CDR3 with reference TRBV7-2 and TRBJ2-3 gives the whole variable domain GAGVSQSPSNKVTEKGKDVELRCDPISGHTALYWYRQSLGQGLEFLIYFQGNSAPDKSGLPSDRFSAERTGGSVSTLTIQRTQQEDSAVYLCASSLAGVDTQYFGPGTRLTVL.

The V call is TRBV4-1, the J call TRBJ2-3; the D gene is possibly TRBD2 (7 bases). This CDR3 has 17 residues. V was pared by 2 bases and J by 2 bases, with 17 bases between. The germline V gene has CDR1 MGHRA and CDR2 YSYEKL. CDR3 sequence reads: CASSQPLGGGHTDTQYF. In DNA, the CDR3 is TGCGCCAGCAGCCAACCTCTGGGGGGGGGACACACAGATACGCAGTATTTT.

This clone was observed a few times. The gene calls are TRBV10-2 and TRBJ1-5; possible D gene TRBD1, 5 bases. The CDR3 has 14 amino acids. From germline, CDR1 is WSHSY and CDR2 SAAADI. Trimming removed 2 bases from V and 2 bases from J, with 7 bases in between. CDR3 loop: CASSELRGNQPQHF. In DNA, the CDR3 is TGCGCCAGCAGTGAGCTCAGGGGCAATCAGCCCCAGCATTTT.

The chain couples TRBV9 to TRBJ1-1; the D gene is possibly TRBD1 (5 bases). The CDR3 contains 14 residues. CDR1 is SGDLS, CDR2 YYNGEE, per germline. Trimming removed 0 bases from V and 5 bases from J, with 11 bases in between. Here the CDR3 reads CASSVEAGKTEAFF. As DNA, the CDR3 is TGTGCCAGCAGCGTAGAGGCAGGGAAGACTGAAGCTTTCTTT.

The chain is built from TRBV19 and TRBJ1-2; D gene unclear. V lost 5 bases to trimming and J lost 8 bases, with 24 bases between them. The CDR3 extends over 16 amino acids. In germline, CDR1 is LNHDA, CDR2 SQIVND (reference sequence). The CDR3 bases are TGTGCCAGTAGTCCCCCCGGGTCCCCAGTTGGCTACGGCTACACCTTC. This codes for CASSPPGSPVGYGYTF.

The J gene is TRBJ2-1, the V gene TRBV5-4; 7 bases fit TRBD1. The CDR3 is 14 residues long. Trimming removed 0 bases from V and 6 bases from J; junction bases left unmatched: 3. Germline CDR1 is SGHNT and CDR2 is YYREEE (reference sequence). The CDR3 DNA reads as TGTGCCAGCAGCTTGGGGCCAGGGGGCAATGAGCAGTTCTTC. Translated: CASSLGPGGNEQFF.

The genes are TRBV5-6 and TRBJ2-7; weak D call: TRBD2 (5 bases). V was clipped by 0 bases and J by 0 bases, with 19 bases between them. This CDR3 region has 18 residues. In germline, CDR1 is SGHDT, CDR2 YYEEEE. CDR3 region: CASSLAIRRRSTSYEQYF. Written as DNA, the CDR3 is TGTGCCAGCAGCTTGGCTATCAGGCGGAGGAGTACCTCCTACGAGCAGTACTTC.

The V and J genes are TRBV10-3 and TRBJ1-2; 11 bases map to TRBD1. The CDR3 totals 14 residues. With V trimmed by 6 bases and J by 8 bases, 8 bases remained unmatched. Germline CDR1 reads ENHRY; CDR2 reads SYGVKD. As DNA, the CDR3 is TGTGCCATCAGGCGGGACAGGGGGGAAGGGGGCTACACCTTC. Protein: CAIRRDRGEGGYTF.